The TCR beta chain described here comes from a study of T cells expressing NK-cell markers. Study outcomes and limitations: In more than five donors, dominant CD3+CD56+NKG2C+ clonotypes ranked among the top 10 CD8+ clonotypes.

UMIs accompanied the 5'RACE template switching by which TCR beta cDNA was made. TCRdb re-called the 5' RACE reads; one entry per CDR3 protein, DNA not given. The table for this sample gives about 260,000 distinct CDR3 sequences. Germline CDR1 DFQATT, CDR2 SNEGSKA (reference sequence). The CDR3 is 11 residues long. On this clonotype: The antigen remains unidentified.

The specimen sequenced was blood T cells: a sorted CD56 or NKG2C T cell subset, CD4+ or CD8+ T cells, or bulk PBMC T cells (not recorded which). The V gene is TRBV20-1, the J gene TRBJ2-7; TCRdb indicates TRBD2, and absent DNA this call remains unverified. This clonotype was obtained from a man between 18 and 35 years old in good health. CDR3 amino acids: CSAASRAGQYF.